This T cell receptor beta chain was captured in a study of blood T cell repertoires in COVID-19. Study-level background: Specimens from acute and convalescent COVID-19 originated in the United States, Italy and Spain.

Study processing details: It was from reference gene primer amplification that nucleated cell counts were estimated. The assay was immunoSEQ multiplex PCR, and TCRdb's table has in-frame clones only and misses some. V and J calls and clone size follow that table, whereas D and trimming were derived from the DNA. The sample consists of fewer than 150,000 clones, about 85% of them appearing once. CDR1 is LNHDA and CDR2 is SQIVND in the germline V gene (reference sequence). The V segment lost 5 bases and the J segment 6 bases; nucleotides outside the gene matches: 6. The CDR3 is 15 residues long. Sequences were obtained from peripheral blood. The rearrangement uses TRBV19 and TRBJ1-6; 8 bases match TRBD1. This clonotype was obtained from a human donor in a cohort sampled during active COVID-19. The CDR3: CASSVGTGLNSPLHF. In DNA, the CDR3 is TGTGCCAGTAGTGTCGGGACAGGACTTAATTCACCCCTCCACTTT.